One sample yielded the 31 T cell receptor beta chains listed below, sequenced in a study of cytotoxic CD8 clonotypes in ibrutinib-treated CLL. Generated by immunoSEQ multiplex PCR, the TCRdb table keeps only in-frame clones and is missing some. The table includes about 160,000 clones, roughly 88% detected once. Here the sequenced sample was PBMCs, taken at disease progression, from a patient treated with ibrutinib. These receptors originate from a human donor with chronic lymphocytic leukemia.

This clone occurred once. The chain combines TRBV6-5 with TRBJ2-7, with TRBD2 matching 11 bases. J lost 2 bases, V lost 10 bases, and 4 bases had no gene match. CDR3 length: 13 residues. CDR1 and CDR2 from the germline V gene are MNHEY and SVGAGI. The CDR3 is CATETSGTYEQYF. CDR3 nucleotide sequence: TGTGCCACCGAGACTAGCGGGACCTACGAGCAGTACTTC.

Remarks on this clone: One end of the junction varies from germline; a read error may be responsible. The chain has TRBV9 and TRBJ2-1; 8 nucleotides match TRBD2. The CDR3 loop spans 12 amino acids. Germline V gene lookup returns CDR1 SGDLS and CDR2 YYNGEE. CDR3 DNA sequence: TGTGCCAGTAGCGGGGCGGGCAATGAGCAGTTCTTC. Its protein is CASSGAGNEQFF.

CDR3 DNA: TGTGCCAGCAGCTTCTACCGTACAGGGGAGAGTGGCTACACCTTC. It is translated as CASSFYRTGESGYTF. J is TRBJ1-2 and V is TRBV7-2; 7 bases line up with TRBD1. Per germline, CDR1 SGHTA and CDR2 FQGNSA. The CDR3 loop spans 15 amino acids. J was trimmed by 7 bases and V by 3 bases; bases with no gene match: 11.

The chain couples TRBV14 to TRBJ1-3; D gene uncertain. V lost 3 bases to trimming and J lost 4 bases, with 1 base between them. This CDR3 is 11 amino acids long. Germline CDR1 reads SGHDN; CDR2 reads FVKESK. The CDR3 coding sequence is TGTGCCAGCAGCCAGGGAAACACCATATATTTT. It encodes CASSQGNTIYF.

The V call is TRBV10-3, the J call TRBJ2-2; 10 bases map to TRBD2. V shed 5 bases and J 5 bases; nucleotides not matched to a gene: 26. Looked up from germline, CDR1 is ENHRY and CDR2 is SYGVKD. This CDR3 contains 22 residues. The chain's CDR3 is CAISQSLGLAGAGTPGTGELFF. The CDR3 coding sequence is TGTGCCATCAGTCAATCCCTCGGGCTAGCGGGAGCTGGAACCCCCGGAACCGGGGAGCTGTTTTTT.

V usage is TRBV14 and J usage is TRBJ2-7, with 12 bases identical to TRBD2. CDR3 size: 17 residues. J gave up 3 bases and V 4 bases, and 10 bases lay outside the gene matches. In germline, CDR1 is SGHDN, CDR2 FVKESK. The CDR3 here is CASSPLTSGRRNYEQYF. In DNA form, the CDR3 reads TGTGCCAGCAGCCCCCTGACTAGCGGGAGACGTAACTACGAGCAGTACTTC.

This rearrangement joins TRBV15 to TRBJ2-1; D might be TRBD2 (6 bases). V lost 8 bases, J lost 10 bases, and 15 bases lay in between. Germline lookup yields CDR1 LNHNV and CDR2 YYDKDF (reference sequence). The CDR3 runs 12 residues. The CDR3 here is CATAWGEREQFF. CDR3 DNA sequence: TGTGCCACCGCTTGGGGGGAACGCGAGCAGTTCTTC.

V usage is TRBV6-5 and J usage is TRBJ2-7; either TRBD1 or TRBD2 may fit D (6 bases each). Germline-derived CDR1 and CDR2 are MNHEY and SVGAGI. The CDR3 loop spans 14 amino acids. V gave up 6 bases and J gave up 4 bases, with 16 bases separating them. The CDR3 DNA reads as TGTGCCAGCAGGGGGGGACGGGGGCTATACGAGCAGTACTTC. This gives the protein CASRGGRGLYEQYF.

The chain employs TRBV28 and TRBJ2-2; 12 bases align to TRBD2. The junction had 14 bases not matched to a gene; V was cut back by 3 bases and J by 6 bases. This CDR3 has 19 residues. From germline, CDR1 is MDHEN and CDR2 SYDVKM. The chain's CDR3 is CASSLRLAGGPKSSGELFF. For the CDR3, the DNA is TGTGCCAGCAGTTTGCGGCTAGCGGGAGGGCCTAAGTCTTCCGGGGAGCTGTTTTTT.

V gene TRBV7-6 combines with J gene TRBJ1-2; D call uncertain. Germline-derived CDR1 and CDR2 are SGHVS and FNYEAQ. V was trimmed by 5 bases and J by 8 bases, leaving 12 bases between them. The length of the CDR3 is 12 residues. For the CDR3, the DNA is TGTGCCAGCAGCCCCCCGGGCGGCGGCTACACCTTC. Its protein product is CASSPPGGGYTF.

The CDR3 here is CASSTGHKAYEQYF. The CDR3 DNA reads as TGTGCCAGTAGTACAGGACACAAGGCCTACGAGCAGTACTTC. V is TRBV19 and J is TRBJ2-7, with a possible D match to TRBD1 (5 bases). This CDR3 region has 14 residues. V gave up 4 bases and J gave up 2 bases, with 12 bases separating them. Germline loops: CDR1 LNHDA, CDR2 SQIVND (reference sequence).

V gene TRBV5-1 combines with J gene TRBJ2-3; D call uncertain. The CDR3 runs to 15 residues. V shed 5 bases and J shed 3 bases, with 16 bases lying between them. Germline-derived CDR1 and CDR2 are SGHRS and YFSETQ. CDR3 residues: CASRPIMRPTDTQYF. The DNA for the CDR3 is TGCGCCAGCAGGCCAATTATGCGTCCGACAGATACGCAGTATTTT.

This chain links TRBV5-5 with TRBJ1-5; no firm D call. Germline CDR1 SGHKS, CDR2 YYEKEE (reference sequence). The CDR3 has 13 residues. Trimming pared 0 bases from V and 5 bases from J, leaving 6 bases between. The CDR3 region is CASSLGVHQPQHF. In DNA form, the CDR3 reads TGTGCCAGCAGCTTGGGTGTGCATCAGCCCCAGCATTTT.

This chain connects TRBV2 to TRBJ2-1; 9 bases map to TRBD1. The germline V gene encodes CDR1 SNHLY and CDR2 FYNNEI. The CDR3 has 13 residues. After removal of 7 bases from V and 8 bases from J, the junction contained 6 bases not matched to a gene. The CDR3 nucleotides read TGTGCCAGCAAGGGACAGGGTATGGATGAGCAGTTCTTC. Encoded protein: CASKGQGMDEQFF.

The V gene is TRBV5-4, the J gene TRBJ2-1; D not certain. The germline V and J ends were trimmed by 7 bases and 0 bases, with 17 bases remaining between them. The V gene's germline CDR1 is SGHNT and CDR2 YYREEE (reference sequence). This CDR3 has 16 residues. DNA for the CDR3: TGTGCCAGCGAGGCCCCTGGGGTAAGCTCCTACAATGAGCAGTTCTTC. Protein: CASEAPGVSSYNEQFF.

The gene calls are TRBV19 and TRBJ2-7; D unclear. This CDR3 spans 17 amino acids. V was cut by 5 bases and J by 0 bases, with 20 bases left in between. From germline, CDR1 is LNHDA and CDR2 SQIVND (reference sequence). CDR3 protein: CASSRASEGRSSYEQYF. The CDR3 DNA reads TGTGCCAGTAGTCGCGCGTCGGAAGGGCGCAGCTCCTACGAGCAGTACTTC.

The V gene is TRBV7-3, the J gene TRBJ2-5, with D uncertain. The V gene's germline CDR1 is SGHTA and CDR2 FQGTGA. The CDR3 is made up of 13 amino acids. V dropped 5 bases and J dropped 3 bases, with 10 bases sitting between them. CDR3 loop: CASSPPGEETQYF. CDR3 DNA sequence: TGTGCCAGCAGCCCGCCAGGAGAAGAGACCCAGTACTTC.

This chain uses TRBV28 with TRBJ1-5; D gene ambiguous. Germline loops: CDR1 MDHEN, CDR2 SYDVKM. CDR3 length equals 13 residues. V lost 8 bases to trimming and J lost 6 bases, with 14 bases between them. The CDR3, as DNA: TGTGCCAGCCAACGCAGCGCCCTTCAGCCCCAGCATTTT. As protein: CASQRSALQPQHF.

This clone was picked up a small number of times. The V gene is TRBV30, the J gene TRBJ1-5, with 8 bases matching TRBD1. There are 14 residues in the CDR3. With V trimmed by 2 bases and J by 7 bases, 7 bases remained unmatched. CDR1 GTSNPN and CDR2 SVGIG come from the germline V gene (reference sequence). The CDR3 is CAWSPGQGGQPQHF. The CDR3 DNA reads TGTGCCTGGAGTCCTGGACAGGGCGGGCAGCCCCAGCATTTT.

This sequence joins TRBV28 and TRBJ1-2, with D tentatively TRBD1 (6 bases). Germline V gene sequence: CDR1 MDHEN, CDR2 SYDVKM. This CDR3 region has 16 residues. Trimming pared 7 bases from V and 4 bases from J, leaving 22 bases between. CDR3 region: CASTYSWGLDLYGYTF. CDR3 sequence (DNA): TGTGCCAGCACGTATAGCTGGGGGCTTGACCTCTATGGCTACACCTTC.

This clone was counted a single time. The J gene is TRBJ2-7, the V gene TRBV15, with TRBD1 identical over 9 bases. The germline CDR1 and CDR2 sequences are LNHNV and YYDKDF (reference sequence). The ends lost 2 bases at V and 5 bases at J; junction bases unmatched: 10. The CDR3 contains 16 residues. In DNA, the CDR3 is TGTGCCACCAGCAGATCCGGACAGGGGAGGCTCAACGAGCAGTACTTC. Translating it yields CATSRSGQGRLNEQYF.

The CDR3, as DNA: TGTGCCAGCAGCTTAGCCGGAGTGCAGGAGACCCAGTACTTC. This codes for CASSLAGVQETQYF. This chain uses TRBV7-9 with TRBJ2-5; D unresolved. The CDR3 loop spans 14 amino acids. Germline V lookup: CDR1 SEHNR, CDR2 FQNEAQ (reference sequence). V was shortened by 0 bases and J by 5 bases, with 10 bases between the two germline ends.

This chain joins TRBV5-6 and TRBJ2-3, with 13 bases identical to TRBD2. Trimming removed 8 bases from V and 1 base from J; junction bases left unmatched: 7. The CDR3 runs to 16 residues. CDR1 is SGHDT, CDR2 YYEEEE, per germline. CDR3 coding DNA: TGTGCCAGTCGGACTAGCGGGAGAAGGGGCACAGATACGCAGTATTTT. Protein sequence: CASRTSGRRGTDTQYF.

V usage is TRBV7-2 and J usage is TRBJ2-2; TRBD2 is a possible D gene (6 bases). This CDR3 comprises 15 residues. The germline gives CDR1 SGHTA, CDR2 FQGNSA. V shed 9 bases and J shed 6 bases, with 20 bases lying between them. The CDR3 nucleotides read TGTGCCAGTACCTTCGGAGGGGCGGGCGCCGGGGAGCTGTTTTTT. Translating it yields CASTFGGAGAGELFF.

The genes are TRBV2 and TRBJ2-2, with D unresolved. V lost 7 bases to trimming and J lost 5 bases, with 5 bases between them. This CDR3 spans 11 amino acids. Germline CDR1 and CDR2: SNHLY and FYNNEI. CDR3 nucleotide sequence: TGTGCCAGCAAAGGTACCGGGGAGCTGTTTTTT. This translates into CASKGTGELFF.

The rearrangement links TRBV19 to TRBJ2-1; a weak D match, TRBD1 (6 bases). The CDR3 loop spans 14 amino acids. Germline V gives CDR1 LNHDA, CDR2 SQIVND (reference sequence). V lost 6 bases to trimming and J lost 2 bases, with 11 bases between them. CDR3 in amino acids: CASRSGDPYNEQFF. DNA of the CDR3: TGTGCCAGTAGATCAGGGGACCCCTACAATGAGCAGTTCTTC. The whole variable domain, remainder taken from reference TRBV19 and TRBJ2-1, is DGGITQSPKYLFRKEGQNVTLSCEQNLNHDAMYWYRQDPGQGLRLIYYSQIVNDFQKGDIAEGYSVSREKKESFPLTVTSAQKNPTAFYLCASRSGDPYNEQFFGPGTRLTVL.

V gene TRBV5-8 combines with J gene TRBJ1-4; TRBD1 might be the D (5 bases). The CDR3 is 16 residues long. From germline, CDR1 is SGHTS and CDR2 YDEGEE. V was clipped by 4 bases and J by 0 bases, with 13 bases between them. This CDR3 is CASSTAGTATNEKLFF. The CDR3 DNA reads TGTGCCAGCAGCACAGCCGGGACGGCAACTAATGAAAAACTGTTTTTT.

CDR3 residues: CASTLSGRRSEQFF. CDR3 coding DNA: TGTGCCAGCACCCTTAGCGGGAGGAGAAGTGAGCAGTTCTTC. V usage is TRBV27 and J usage is TRBJ2-1; 10 bases are a match to TRBD2. The CDR3 sequence is 14 residues long. CDR1 and CDR2 from the germline V gene are MNHEY and SMNVEV (reference sequence). The trim removed 7 bases at V and 9 bases at J, leaving 9 bases unmatched.

J is TRBJ2-7 and V is TRBV9; 8 bases line up with TRBD2. This CDR3 is 14 amino acids long. CDR1 is SGDLS, CDR2 YYNGEE, per germline. V gave up 2 bases and J gave up 3 bases; unmatched junction bases: 4. The DNA of the CDR3 is TGTGCCAGCAGCGTTAGCGGGACCCACTACGAGCAGTACTTC. This encodes CASSVSGTHYEQYF.

The J gene is TRBJ1-2, the V gene TRBV7-9, with 9 bases matching TRBD1. Germline CDR1 SEHNR, CDR2 FQNEAQ (reference sequence). CDR3 size: 13 residues. V was pared by 5 bases and J by 11 bases, with 9 bases of the junction left unmatched. CDR3 DNA sequence: TGTGCCAGCAGCCCACGGGACAGGGTGCCGTACACCTTC. Translation: CASSPRDRVPYTF. Combining the CDR3 with reference TRBV7-9 and TRBJ1-2 gives the whole variable domain DTGVSQNPRHKITKRGQNVTFRCDPISEHNRLYWYRQTLGQGPEFLTYFQNEAQLEKSRLLSDRFSAERPKGSFSTLEIQRTEQGDSAMYLCASSPRDRVPYTFGSGTRLTVV.

The chain links TRBV30 to TRBJ2-7, with TRBD2 as a possible D gene (5 bases). The CDR3 runs to 12 residues. Germline-derived CDR1 and CDR2 are GTSNPN and SVGIG (reference sequence). V was trimmed by 0 bases and J by 5 bases, leaving 8 bases between them. The CDR3 sequence is CAWSVGIHEQYF. Written as DNA, the CDR3 is TGTGCCTGGAGTGTCGGGATCCACGAGCAGTACTTC. The complete variable domain, with remaining parts taken from reference TRBV30 and TRBJ2-7, reads SQTIHQWPATLVQPVGSPLSLECTVEGTSNPNLYWYRQAAGRGLQLLFYSVGIGQISSEVPQNLSASRPQDRQFILSSKKLLLSDSGFYLCAWSVGIHEQYFGPGTRLTVT.